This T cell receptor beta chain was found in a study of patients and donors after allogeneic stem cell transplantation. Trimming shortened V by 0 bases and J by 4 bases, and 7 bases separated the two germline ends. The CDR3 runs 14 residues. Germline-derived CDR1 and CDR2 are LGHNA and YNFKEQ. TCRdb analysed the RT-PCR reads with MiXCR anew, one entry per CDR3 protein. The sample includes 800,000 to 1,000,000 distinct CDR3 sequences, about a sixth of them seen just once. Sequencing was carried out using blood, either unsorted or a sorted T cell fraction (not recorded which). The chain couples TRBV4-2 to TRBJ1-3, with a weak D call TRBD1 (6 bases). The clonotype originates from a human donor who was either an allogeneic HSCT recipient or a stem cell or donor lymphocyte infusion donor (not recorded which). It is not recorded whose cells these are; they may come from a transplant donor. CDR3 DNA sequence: TGTGCCAGCAGCCAAGACACAGGGGGAAACACCATATATTTT. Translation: CASSQDTGGNTIYF.